A selection of T cell receptor beta chains follows, all from one sample in a study of blood T cell repertoires in COVID-19. Here immunoSEQ multiplex PCR was the method, and the copy in TCRdb shows in-frame clones only, minus some. The profile shows over 250,000 clones, around nine tenths of them singletons. The sample taken for sequencing was PBMCs or T cells enriched from blood (not recorded which). The receptors were gathered from a man between 35 and 55 years old who had recovered from COVID-19. The CDR3 runs from the conserved cysteine through the conserved F or W. Each record gives: V gene, J gene, clone size, D gene, CDR3 protein, CDR3 DNA. A D gene is named only where the DNA matches it firmly. Size is omitted from some rows. Given values are once, few, many or a class for expanded clones.

>TRBV6-5|TRBJ2-1|-|-
CASSYPNFSYNEQFF
TGTGCCAGCAGTTACCCCAACTTCTCCTACAATGAGCAGTTCTTC
>TRBV6-5|TRBJ2-7|-|TRBD1
CASSYSTGNPYEQYF
TGTGCCAGCAGTTACTCGACAGGGAATCCCTACGAGCAGTACTTC
>TRBV5-1|TRBJ2-7|-|-
CASSLEVTGTFGEQYF
TGCGCCAGCAGCTTGGAAGTGACAGGAACGTTTGGCGAGCAGTACTTC
>TRBV19|TRBJ2-1|-|-
CASSIAGSHYYNEQFF
TGTGCCAGTAGTATAGCAGGGTCCCACTACTACAATGAGCAGTTCTTC
>TRBV24-1|TRBJ2-7|-|TRBD2
CATSEAGGPEQYF
TGTGCCACCAGTGAAGCGGGAGGGCCTGAGCAGTACTTC
>TRBV4-3|TRBJ2-7|-|TRBD1
CASSQDWNRGPAYEQYF
TGCGCCAGCAGCCAAGATTGGAACAGGGGGCCTGCGTACGAGCAGTACTTC
>TRBV5-1|TRBJ2-1|-|TRBD2
CASSSGLAGVYNEQFF
TGCGCCAGCAGCTCTGGACTAGCGGGAGTCTACAATGAGCAGTTCTTC
>TRBV5-1|TRBJ2-2|-|-
CASSYPTGMNTGELFF
TGCGCCAGCAGCTATCCGACAGGAATGAACACCGGGGAGCTGTTTTTT
>TRBV19|TRBJ2-1|-|TRBD2
CASSISGGSYNEQFF
TGTGCCAGTAGTATTAGCGGGGGCTCCTACAATGAGCAGTTCTTC
>TRBV7-8|TRBJ2-1|once|TRBD2
CASSPSLAGGLWYNEQFF
TGTGCCAGCAGCCCCTCACTAGCGGGGGGGCTCTGGTACAATGAGCAGTTCTTC
>TRBV19|TRBJ1-1|-|-
CASSIPGRNTEAFF
TGTGCCAGTAGTATACCGGGAAGGAACACTGAAGCTTTCTTT
>TRBV24-1|TRBJ1-1|-|-
CATSDSGTQFPLNTEAFF
TGTGCCACCAGTGATTCGGGGACACAATTTCCCTTGAACACTGAAGCTTTCTTT
>TRBV19|TRBJ1-3|once|-
CASSIFGVSGNTIYF
TGTGCCAGTAGTATATTTGGAGTCTCTGGAAACACCATATATTTT
>TRBV19|TRBJ1-2|-|TRBD1
CASSAEGQGWGYTF
TGTGCCAGTAGCGCAGAGGGACAGGGTTGGGGCTACACCTTC
>TRBV27|TRBJ1-4|few|TRBD1
CASRDTGTGYEKLFF
TGTGCCAGCAGGGACACCGGGACAGGGTACGAGAAACTGTTTTTT
>TRBV27|TRBJ2-1|-|TRBD1
CATEGQGYNEQFF
TGTGCCACCGAGGGACAGGGGTACAATGAGCAGTTCTTC
>TRBV4-3|TRBJ1-4|-|TRBD1
CASSQAPGVTGQSGEKLFF
TGCGCCAGCAGCCAAGCCCCCGGGGTGACGGGACAGTCGGGTGAAAAACTGTTTTTT
>TRBV14|TRBJ2-5|-|-
CASSGRAETQYF
TGTGCCAGCAGCGGCAGGGCAGAGACCCAGTACTTC
>TRBV7-9|TRBJ2-7|few|TRBD1
CATFGGTGSYEQYF
TGTGCCACCTTCGGAGGGACAGGGTCCTACGAGCAGTACTTC
>TRBV7-9|TRBJ1-6|once|TRBD1
CASSPGTGTGQNSPLHF
TGTGCCAGCAGCCCCGGTACGGGGACAGGGCAAAATTCACCCCTCCACTTT
>TRBV7-9|TRBJ1-1|-|TRBD1
CASSFGTGHMNTEAFF
TGTGCCAGCAGCTTCGGGACAGGGCACATGAACACTGAAGCTTTCTTT
>TRBV19|TRBJ2-1|-|TRBD2
CASVASGNYNEQFF
TGTGCCAGTGTTGCTAGCGGGAACTACAATGAGCAGTTCTTC